The source of this T cell receptor beta chain is a study of blood T cell repertoires in COVID-19 (dated by TCRdb to 2018 to 2021). Background on the whole study: Collaborator samples came from the United States, Italy and Spain and covered acute and convalescent phases of COVID-19. The material from the prospective study consisted of cDNA or gDNA derived from T cells, B-cell-depleted T cells, or PBMCs. Subjects who had been exposed to COVID-19, were actively infected with it, or had recovered from it provided the deeply sampled blood TCRbeta repertoires that made up the dataset. The repertoires were released in a freely available public database meant as a resource for research on the immune response to SARS-CoV-2. The samples were drawn from the first 160 participants of the ongoing ImmuneRACE study and from more than 1,000 subjects provided by 6 global collaborators. A de-identified subject ID, COVID-19 status, age in years and sex were almost always included in the sample metadata. Where available, HLA class I and class II types were obtained from metadata supplied by the sample provider rather than from assay-based typing.

TCRbeta CDR3 regions were amplified from genomic DNA by means of the immunoSEQ Assay, a bias-controlled multiplex PCR. Concerning the study's data processing: The number of nucleated cells in each sample was estimated from the amplification of reference gene primers within the assay. To quantify the absolute abundance of each unique TCRbeta CDR3 rearrangement, sequence reads were collapsed and filtered. Productive Simpson clonality was computed per sample as the square root of Simpson's diversity index over productive rearrangements. TCRdb mirrors the immuneACCESS table, restricted to in-frame sequences. Some clones are absent from its copies; in checked studies, under half trace to an unresolved V gene, and the reason for the others is unknown. D and trimming come from the DNA, and the V and J calls and clone size come from that table. For this sample the table gives about 250,000 clones, of which about 80% were detected only once. Roughly 4.6% of the sample goes to the ten largest clones.

Regarding this clone: Its antigen remains unidentified. No much larger clone is present one base from it, and per-base qualities are unavailable.

From a lookup of the germline V gene (reference sequence), CDR1 and CDR2 are SEHNR and FQNEAQ. V loses 7 bases, J loses 6 bases, and the germline ends lie 9 bases apart. The CDR3, cysteine through phenylalanine, is 11 amino acids long. The sequence is cut down to CDR3 DNA, 33 bases in frame from base 1. The full study reports these points: The quantity of clinical and demographic metadata differed by source and by participant and was supplied without curation.

Collaborating institutions collected whole blood in K2EDTA tubes following their own protocols. For TCRbeta analysis, collaborators shipped samples in one of three forms: frozen whole blood, isolated PBMCs, or DNA extracted from either of those sample types. The sequence came from a woman older than 75 with active or convalescent COVID-19. The receptor chain draws on TRBV7-9 and TRBJ1-2, with the D gene call left open. Material for sequencing was peripheral blood. The nucleotide sequence is TGTGCCAGCACCCTTCTTCATGGCTACACCTTC. It translates as CASTLLHGYTF.